These 27 T cell receptor beta chains originate from one sample sequenced in a study of OX40 agonist ivuxolimab in advanced cancers. Sequenced by immunoSEQ multiplex PCR; TCRdb stores in-frame clones only, minus some. The data show tens of thousands of clones, 85% to 95% seen once. The material sequenced was CD4+ or CD8+ T cells sorted from blood, taken in a trial of the OX40 agonist ivuxolimab. All receptors come from an adult with an advanced solid tumor such as melanoma, head and neck, liver or kidney cancer.

This chain connects TRBV11-2 to TRBJ2-3; weak D call: TRBD1 (5 bases). V was shortened by 1 base and J by 2 bases, with 19 bases between the two germline ends. This CDR3 region has 18 residues. Germline V lookup: CDR1 SGHAT, CDR2 FQNNGV. The CDR3 here is CASSLATARLSYTDTQYF. In nucleotides, the CDR3 is TGTGCCAGCAGCTTAGCGACAGCCCGGCTCTCCTACACAGATACGCAGTATTTT.

This chain joins TRBV29-1 and TRBJ1-2; D is undetermined. The CDR3 has 11 amino acids. The germline CDR1 and CDR2 sequences are SQVTM and ANQGSEA. Deletions cut 4 bases from V and 5 bases from J, with 8 bases between. The chain's CDR3 is CSVVTSYGYTF. The CDR3 bases are TGCAGCGTTGTAACGTCGTATGGCTACACCTTC.

The chain links TRBV2 to TRBJ2-1; TRBD2 might be the D (5 bases). CDR3 length equals 14 residues. Trimming pared 3 bases from V and 8 bases from J, leaving 14 bases between. CDR1 is SNHLY, CDR2 FYNNEI, per germline. CDR3 bases: TGTGCCAGCAGTGAGTCGTTTCGGGATGATGAGCAGTTCTTC. As protein: CASSESFRDDEQFF.

The chain joins TRBV15 to TRBJ2-3, with D unresolved. The germline V and J ends were trimmed by 1 base and 4 bases, with 12 bases remaining between them. In germline, CDR1 is LNHNV, CDR2 YYDKDF (reference sequence). The length of the CDR3 is 15 residues. The CDR3 DNA follows: TGTGCCACCAGCAGAGGGGCGGCCGGCGCAGATACGCAGTATTTT. Protein product: CATSRGAAGADTQYF.

The rearrangement joins TRBV28 to TRBJ1-2, with 9 bases identical to TRBD1. The CDR3 covers 16 residues. V trimming: 7 bases; J trimming: 5 bases; junction bases outside the gene matches: 14. Looked up from germline, CDR1 is MDHEN and CDR2 is SYDVKM. The CDR3 region is CASIPDRGALSYGYTF. CDR3 DNA sequence: TGTGCCAGCATTCCGGACAGGGGCGCTCTTAGTTATGGCTACACCTTC.

The CDR3 nucleotides are TGCGCCAGCAGCCGGACCAGCGGTAGCTCCTACGAGCAGTACTTC. This gives the protein CASSRTSGSSYEQYF. The V call is TRBV5-1, the J call TRBJ2-7, with D perhaps TRBD2 (5 bases). Germline CDR1 and CDR2: SGHRS and YFSETQ. The CDR3 has 15 residues. Deletions cut 4 bases from V and 0 bases from J, with 14 bases between.

The rearrangement uses TRBV9 and TRBJ1-1; 9 positions agree with TRBD1. The CDR3 runs 15 residues. V was clipped by 2 bases and J by 4 bases; unmatched bases: 6. Germline V gene lookup returns CDR1 SGDLS and CDR2 YYNGEE. CDR3 sequence: CASSVRGTGPTEAFF. For the CDR3, the DNA is TGTGCCAGCAGCGTCCGCGGGACAGGGCCCACTGAAGCTTTCTTT.

V gene TRBV6-5 combines with J gene TRBJ2-7; D unresolved. This CDR3 spans 11 amino acids. Germline lookup yields CDR1 MNHEY and CDR2 SVGAGI. Deletions cut 2 bases from V and 7 bases from J, with 6 bases between. This CDR3 is CASSYVREQYF. CDR3 DNA sequence: TGTGCCAGCAGTTACGTCCGGGAGCAGTACTTC.

V usage is TRBV28 and J usage is TRBJ2-5, with 7 nucleotides matching TRBD1. The CDR3 has 14 amino acids. The V gene's germline CDR1 is MDHEN and CDR2 SYDVKM. J gave up 1 base and V 6 bases, and 5 bases lay outside the gene matches. CDR3 region: CASSQTGTQETQYF. DNA of the CDR3: TGTGCCAGCAGCCAGACAGGGACCCAAGAGACCCAGTACTTC.

The chain combines TRBV4-3 with TRBJ2-1; the D gene is possibly TRBD2 (5 bases). The germline V and J ends were trimmed by 3 bases and 2 bases, with 8 bases remaining between them. This CDR3 is 14 amino acids long. Germline CDR1 LGHNA, CDR2 YSLEER. The CDR3 protein is CASSHLLAYNEQFF. The DNA of the CDR3 is TGCGCCAGCAGCCACCTACTAGCCTACAATGAGCAGTTCTTC.

This sequence joins TRBV6-5 and TRBJ2-1, with TRBD2 matching 10 bases. Germline V gene lookup returns CDR1 MNHEY and CDR2 SVGAGI. J was trimmed by 4 bases and V by 0 bases; bases with no gene match: 3. This CDR3 is 16 amino acids long. The DNA of the CDR3 is TGTGCCAGCAGTTACTCGATAGCGGGAGGATACAATGAGCAGTTCTTC. It translates to CASSYSIAGGYNEQFF.

This rearrangement joins TRBV4-1 to TRBJ2-5; TRBD1 matches at 7 bases. V gave up 2 bases and J gave up 1 base; unmatched junction bases: 7. There are 16 residues in the CDR3. CDR1 and CDR2 from the germline V gene are MGHRA and YSYEKL. CDR3 nucleotide sequence: TGCGCCAGCAGCCAACACGGACAGGCGACCCAAGAGACCCAGTACTTC. Translation: CASSQHGQATQETQYF.

Sample share makes this clone medium-sized. Here the CDR3 DNA reads TGCGCCAGCAGCCAAGATGGGCTAGCGAGGGAAAAACTGTTTTTT. As protein: CASSQDGLAREKLFF. This chain joins TRBV4-3 and TRBJ1-4; D call uncertain. The germline CDR1 and CDR2 sequences are LGHNA and YSLEER. Trimming pared 0 bases from V and 8 bases from J, leaving 13 bases between. The CDR3 consists of 15 residues.

V and J are TRBV6-5 and TRBJ2-7, with D perhaps being TRBD1 or TRBD2 (5 bases each). V lost 0 bases and J lost 6, with 15 bases in between. CDR3 length: 15 residues. Germline assignment: CDR1 MNHEY and CDR2 SVGAGI. CDR3 amino acids: CASSYSWEPRGEQYF. CDR3 nucleotide sequence: TGTGCCAGCAGTTACTCGTGGGAGCCGAGGGGCGAGCAGTACTTC.

J is TRBJ2-7 and V is TRBV20-1; unclear D gene. Germline V gene lookup returns CDR1 DFQATT and CDR2 SNEGSKA (reference sequence). The V end lost 4 bases, the J end lost 7 bases, and 11 bases lay between the germline ends. The length of the CDR3 is 11 residues. The chain's CDR3 is CSAKEVREQYF. The CDR3 coding sequence is TGCAGTGCTAAAGAGGTCCGTGAGCAGTACTTC.

For the CDR3, the DNA is TGCGCCAGCAGCCAAGAAGCTGAAGCTTTCTTT. Encoded protein: CASSQEAEAFF. This sequence joins TRBV4-1 and TRBJ1-1; D is unresolved. Trimming cost V 0 bases and J 6 bases, with 2 bases left between them. This CDR3 contains 11 residues. From germline, CDR1 is MGHRA and CDR2 YSYEKL.

The chain has TRBV4-3 and TRBJ2-7; a weak D match, TRBD1 (5 bases). The length of the CDR3 is 15 residues. Trimming took 0 bases from V and 2 from J, leaving 11 bases between them. Germline assignment: CDR1 LGHNA and CDR2 YSLEER. The CDR3 is CASSQDSQGTYEQYF. Written as DNA, the CDR3 is TGCGCCAGCAGCCAAGATAGTCAGGGCACCTACGAGCAGTACTTC.

The chain combines TRBV10-2 with TRBJ2-7, with D perhaps matching TRBD1 (5 bases). V lost 0 bases and J lost 6, with 18 bases in between. This CDR3 has 16 amino acids. The germline V gene encodes CDR1 WSHSY and CDR2 SAAADI. Here the CDR3 DNA reads TGCGCCAGCAGTGAGTCGTGGGCAGGGCCCGGCTCCGAGCAGTACTTC. Protein product: CASSESWAGPGSEQYF.

This chain connects TRBV7-2 to TRBJ1-2, with a tentative D call TRBD1 (5 bases). This CDR3 has 13 amino acids. V was pared by 3 bases and J by 3 bases, with 8 bases between. Germline CDR1 and CDR2: SGHTA and FQGNSA. As DNA, the CDR3 is TGTGCCAGCAGCTTTGGGGGTTACTATGGCTACACCTTC. Translated, it gives CASSFGGYYGYTF.

The chain combines TRBV4-3 with TRBJ1-4; no reliable D call. The length of the CDR3 is 14 residues. Per the germline V gene, CDR1 is LGHNA and CDR2 is YSLEER. Between the trimmed V and J ends, which lost 4 bases and 5 bases, there was a span of 11 bases. The CDR3 coding sequence is TGCGCCAGCAGCCCCTTTGCAGGAAATGAAAAACTGTTTTTT. Translating it yields CASSPFAGNEKLFF.

This clone is labeled as medium-sized. This chain joins TRBV6-5 and TRBJ2-5; no clear D. Trimming pared 6 bases from V and 4 bases from J, leaving 12 bases between. The V gene's germline CDR1 is MNHEY and CDR2 SVGAGI. The CDR3 extends over 13 amino acids. CDR3 nucleotide sequence: TGTGCCAGCAGCCTGATTTCAAGAGAGACCCAGTACTTC. This gives the protein CASSLISRETQYF.

This sequence joins TRBV28 and TRBJ2-7; possibly TRBD1 for D (6 bases). CDR1 is MDHEN, CDR2 SYDVKM, per germline. The CDR3 length is 16 residues. Trimming removed 2 bases at V and 2 bases at J, with 16 bases between. The DNA for the CDR3 is TGTGCCAGCAGTTTACCGCCGGCACGGGACACCTACGAGCAGTACTTC. This encodes CASSLPPARDTYEQYF.

A few counts support this clone. V gene TRBV5-6 combines with J gene TRBJ2-7; 7 bases line up with TRBD2. The J segment lost 5 bases and the V segment lost 0 bases, leaving 5 bases of the junction unmatched. CDR1 is SGHDT and CDR2 is YYEEEE in the germline V gene. The CDR3 covers 14 residues. The DNA of the CDR3 is TGTGCCAGCAGCTTGGCCTCGACTAGCCACGAGCAGTACTTC. It specifies CASSLASTSHEQYF.

V gene TRBV6-5 combines with J gene TRBJ2-7; possibly TRBD2 for D (7 bases). The germline V and J ends were trimmed by 6 bases and 7 bases, with 19 bases remaining between them. Germline V CDR1 and CDR2: MNHEY, SVGAGI. The CDR3 is made up of 14 amino acids. This CDR3 is CASSPGRGGLEQYF. Written as DNA, the CDR3 is TGTGCCAGCAGCCCGGGTAGGGGGGGGTTAGAGCAGTACTTC.

The chain employs TRBV5-6 and TRBJ2-7; 8 positions match TRBD1. CDR3 length: 15 residues. CDR1 and CDR2 from the germline V gene are SGHDT and YYEEEE. The V gene end was trimmed by 4 bases and the J gene end by 5 bases; junction bases not matched to a gene: 11. The CDR3 here is CASSTDGDRGDEQYF. CDR3 in DNA: TGTGCCAGCAGCACGGACGGAGACAGGGGCGACGAGCAGTACTTC.

The gene calls are TRBV15 and TRBJ2-1; no reliable D call. The CDR3 extends over 13 amino acids. Germline V gene data show CDR1 as LNHNV and CDR2 as YYDKDF (reference sequence). The V gene lost 7 bases and the J gene lost 7 bases, with 14 bases spanning the gap. The CDR3 here is CATTGGPNNEQFF. In nucleotides, the CDR3 is TGTGCCACCACAGGTGGTCCTAATAATGAGCAGTTCTTC.

This chain joins TRBV27 and TRBJ2-7; the D call may be TRBD1 or TRBD2 (5 bases each). Trimming shortened V by 5 bases and J by 6 bases, and 8 bases separated the two germline ends. CDR1 is MNHEY, CDR2 SMNVEV, per germline (reference sequence). The CDR3 length is 11 residues. The CDR3 DNA reads as TGTGCCAGCAGTGAGGGGAGCGAGCAGTACTTC. This gives the protein CASSEGSEQYF.